This TCR beta chain derives from a study of human T cells and chemical hapten exposure. From the RACE reads, TCRdb called clonotypes with MiXCR, one entry per CDR3 protein. In the table there are roughly 380,000 distinct CDR3 sequences, approximately 5.1% of which are singletons. The V gene's germline CDR1 is MNHEY and CDR2 SVGAGI. There are 16 residues in the CDR3. V was cut by 5 bases and J by 3 bases, with 17 bases left in between. Time point in this sample: pre-sensitization, week 0. Documented treatment: therapeutic diphenylcyclopropenone sensitization with weekly scalp DPC. This clonotype was seen many times.

The sample in question was whole blood, obtained in connection with sensitization to the hapten diphenylcyclopropenone (DPC). The sequence derives from a woman between 45 and 65 years old with alopecia areata. Some clones in this sample may be carry-over from other donors' samples. The J gene is TRBJ1-5, the V gene TRBV6-5; D gene ambiguous. For the CDR3, the DNA is TGTGCCAGCAGTCCCGCGGACCCCGGATTCAATCAGCCCCAGCATTTT. This translates into CASSPADPGFNQPQHF.